Below are 31 T cell receptor beta chains sequenced from a single sample in a study of T cells in Graves' hyperthyroidism and ophthalmopathy. RNA transcripts served as the template for amplifying TCR beta CDR3 regions. The HTBI primer set served for first-round RT-PCR of the TCR CDR3. TCRdb fed the multiplex PCR reads into MiXCR, producing one record per CDR3 protein. The sample has roughly 250,000 distinct CDR3 sequences, around 20% seen once. The sequenced sample consisted of blood. The receptors were sampled from a man aged 25-45 years with Graves' ophthalmopathy.

This clonotype was counted only a few times. The genes are TRBV11-1 and TRBJ2-2, with D possibly being TRBD1 (5 bases). Deletions cut 3 bases from V and 3 bases from J, with 14 bases between. CDR3 length: 16 amino acids. Germline loops: CDR1 SGHAT, CDR2 FQDESV (reference sequence). The CDR3 sequence: CASSFGLFRDTGELFF. The CDR3 coding sequence is TGTGCCAGCAGCTTCGGGCTTTTCAGGGACACCGGGGAGCTGTTTTTT.

The rearrangement links TRBV6-1 to TRBJ1-4; D is undetermined. Germline V CDR1 and CDR2: MNHNS, SASEGT. The CDR3 is 14 amino acids. The V end lost 6 bases, the J end lost 7 bases, and 15 bases lay between the germline ends. The CDR3 DNA is TGTGCCAGCAGCAGGACCCAACGAGGTGAAAAACTGTTTTTT. Amino acids: CASSRTQRGEKLFF.

The chain carries TRBV11-2 and TRBJ2-2, with D tentatively TRBD2 (7 bases). Trimming took off 7 bases at V and 4 bases at J, with 22 bases between the two ends. The CDR3 extends over 17 amino acids. Germline CDR1 reads SGHAT; CDR2 reads FQNNGV. The CDR3 sequence is CASTRGGGGSSTGELFF. The CDR3 bases are TGTGCCAGCACCAGGGGTGGGGGGGGAAGTTCCACCGGGGAGCTGTTTTTT.

There are a few counts of this clonotype. The rearrangement links TRBV19 to TRBJ1-3, with D unresolved. The CDR3 length is 13 residues. V shed 6 bases and J shed 3 bases, with 9 bases lying between them. The germline V gene encodes CDR1 LNHDA and CDR2 SQIVND (reference sequence). As DNA, the CDR3 is TGTGCCAGTAGCCCGCAGGTTGGAAACACCATATATTTT. Its protein is CASSPQVGNTIYF.

The chain links TRBV6-2 or TRBV6-3 to TRBJ1-2, with D tentatively TRBD1 (5 bases). CDR1 is MNHEY and CDR2 is SVGEGT in the germline V gene. The CDR3 consists of 13 residues. Trimming took off 6 bases at V and 2 bases at J, with 10 bases between the two ends. CDR3 bases: TGTGCCAGCAGGACAGATACAAACTATGGCTACACCTTC. This translates into CASRTDTNYGYTF.

This chain joins TRBV6-1 and TRBJ1-5, with a tentative D call TRBD1 (6 bases). Germline V gene data show CDR1 as MNHNS and CDR2 as SASEGT. Trimming removed 2 bases from V and 1 base from J, with 12 bases in between. The CDR3 has 16 residues. The CDR3 region is CASSEIWTASNQPQHF. As DNA, the CDR3 is TGTGCCAGCAGTGAAATCTGGACAGCGAGCAATCAGCCCCAGCATTTT.

This chain uses TRBV5-1 with TRBJ2-5, with D maybe TRBD2 (5 bases). The CDR3 is made up of 14 amino acids. V dropped 4 bases and J dropped 4 bases, with 14 bases sitting between them. Germline CDR1 reads SGHRS; CDR2 reads YFSETQ. The CDR3 region is CASSPGRSGETQYF. The DNA for the CDR3 is TGCGCCAGCAGCCCCGGACGGAGCGGAGAGACCCAGTACTTC.

This clonotype has a handful of counts. The chain links TRBV28 to TRBJ1-5; tentatively, D is TRBD1 (5 bases). The CDR3 consists of 15 residues. V was trimmed by 1 base and J by 7 bases, leaving 14 bases between them. Germline values: CDR1 MDHEN, CDR2 SYDVKM. The CDR3 nucleotides are TGTGCCAGCAGTTTATTTTCGAGGGGACGCCAGCCCCAGCATTTT. Its translation is CASSLFSRGRQPQHF.

This chain links TRBV7-9 with TRBJ1-4, with TRBD1 identical over 8 bases. This CDR3 has 14 amino acids. Germline V gene data show CDR1 as SEHNR and CDR2 as FQNEAQ (reference sequence). The junction had 5 bases not matched to a gene; V was cut back by 4 bases and J by 7 bases. CDR3 coding DNA: TGTGCCAGCAGCTCCGGACAGGGCCGTGAAAAACTGTTTTTT. This codes for CASSSGQGREKLFF.

This clonotype was detected ten times or more. V usage is TRBV2 and J usage is TRBJ2-3, with D tentatively TRBD1 (5 bases). Germline values: CDR1 SNHLY, CDR2 FYNNEI. This CDR3 is built from 14 residues. The ends were cut back, 6 bases at V and 8 bases at J, with 18 bases in the middle. Here the CDR3 reads CASSDDIGVGTQYF. DNA for the CDR3: TGTGCCAGCAGCGACGACATAGGGGTCGGTACGCAGTATTTT.

This clonotype has more than one count but fewer than ten. The gene calls are TRBV30 and TRBJ2-1; 7 bases agree with TRBD1. The CDR3 spans 13 residues. Per germline, CDR1 GTSNPN and CDR2 SVGIG (reference sequence). The ends lost 3 bases at V and 10 bases at J; junction bases unmatched: 9. In DNA, the CDR3 is TGTGCCTGGAGCGAGGGGGCCGCGTACGAGCAGTTCTTC. Translated, it gives CAWSEGAAYEQFF.

This clonotype was observed a few times. This sequence joins TRBV24-1 and TRBJ2-1, with TRBD2 matching 16 bases. CDR1 and CDR2 from the germline V gene are KGHDR and SFDVKD. This CDR3 has 15 residues. V lost 4 bases and J lost 7; bases outside the gene matches: 0. The chain's CDR3 is CATSEGLAGGNEQFF. CDR3 coding DNA: TGTGCCACCAGTGAGGGACTAGCGGGAGGGAATGAGCAGTTCTTC.

This clonotype was counted ten times or more. This chain connects TRBV11-2 to TRBJ2-5; 10 bases are shared with TRBD2. V dropped 0 bases and J dropped 3; count of bases not matched to a gene: 4. Germline V gene lookup returns CDR1 SGHAT and CDR2 FQNNGV. The CDR3 sequence is 16 residues long. CDR3 nucleotide sequence: TGTGCCAGCAGCTTAGATACTAGCGGGACAAAAGAGACCCAGTACTTC. This codes for CASSLDTSGTKETQYF.

This clonotype was counted many times. J is TRBJ2-3 and V is TRBV11-2; 14 bases line up with TRBD2. The CDR3 contains 19 residues. The V segment lost 5 bases and the J segment 2 bases; nucleotides outside the gene matches: 12. The V gene's germline CDR1 is SGHAT and CDR2 FQNNGV. As DNA, the CDR3 is TGTGCCAGCAGCCCTACCGGGACTAGCGGGAGTACCTCCACAGATACGCAGTATTTT. This gives the protein CASSPTGTSGSTSTDTQYF.

This clonotype appeared many times. The J gene is TRBJ1-4, the V gene TRBV19, with a weak D call TRBD1 (5 bases). CDR3 length: 15 amino acids. Germline V gene sequence: CDR1 LNHDA, CDR2 SQIVND (reference sequence). The V gene lost 7 bases and the J gene lost 3 bases, with 15 bases spanning the gap. CDR3 amino acids: CASMDLRGANEKLFF. The CDR3 DNA is TGTGCCAGTATGGACCTCCGGGGGGCTAATGAAAAACTGTTTTTT.

The V call is TRBV13, the J call TRBJ2-1; 8 bases match TRBD1. The CDR3 extends over 15 amino acids. The ends lost 6 bases at V and 1 base at J; junction bases unmatched: 5. CDR1 and CDR2 from the germline V gene are PRHDT and FYEKMQ (reference sequence). CDR3: CASSPRDRSYNEQFF. In nucleotides, the CDR3 is TGTGCCAGCAGTCCCCGGGACAGGTCCTACAATGAGCAGTTCTTC.

The rearrangement joins TRBV14 to TRBJ2-5; D gene unclear. The germline V and J ends were trimmed by 0 bases and 1 base, with 9 bases remaining between them. CDR1 SGHDN and CDR2 FVKESK come from the germline V gene. The CDR3 length is 15 residues. CDR3 sequence (DNA): TGTGCCAGCAGCCAAGAGTCTTACCCCCAAGAGACCCAGTACTTC. It codes for CASSQESYPQETQYF. Drawing the rest from reference TRBV14 and TRBJ2-5, the complete variable domain is EAGVTQFPSHSVIEKGQTVTLRCDPISGHDNLYWYRRVMGKEIKFLLHFVKESKQDESGMPNNRFLAERTGGTYSTLKVQPAELEDSGVYFCASSQESYPQETQYFGPGTRLLVL.

This chain connects TRBV7-8 to TRBJ2-3; TRBD2 is a possible D gene (5 bases). V lost 1 base and J 4 bases, leaving 15 bases between the germline ends. CDR1 is SGHVS, CDR2 FQNEAQ, per germline. The CDR3 contains 16 residues. In DNA, the CDR3 is TGTGCCAGCAGCTTAGTGGCTAGCCGGTGGTCAGATACGCAGTATTTT. Translated, it gives CASSLVASRWSDTQYF.

About this clonotype: A much larger clonotype is one base distant, so this may be a read error. The chain couples TRBV28 to TRBJ1-1, with a tentative D call TRBD1 (5 bases). The CDR3 has 13 residues. In germline, CDR1 is MDHEN, CDR2 SYDVKM. DNA for the CDR3: TGTGTCAGCACCCCGACAGTGAACACTGAAGCTTTCTTT. Amino acids: CVSTPTVNTEAFF.

The chain links TRBV5-5 to TRBJ1-1, with TRBD1 matching over 11 bases. Germline CDR1 SGHKS, CDR2 YYEKEE (reference sequence). This CDR3 has 16 amino acids. Unmatched junction bases numbered 8, after V lost 4 bases and J lost 3 bases. This chain's CDR3 is CASSLGTGGLHTEAFF. CDR3 nucleotides: TGTGCCAGCAGCCTAGGGACAGGGGGTCTGCACACTGAAGCTTTCTTT.

The J gene is TRBJ1-5, the V gene TRBV7-8; possibly TRBD1 for D (5 bases). The CDR3 is 15 residues long. CDR1 and CDR2 (germline): SGHVS, FQNEAQ. V was shortened by 4 bases and J by 4 bases, with 14 bases between the two germline ends. CDR3: CASSSTSGLNQPQHF. As DNA, the CDR3 is TGTGCCAGCAGCTCGACGTCGGGACTTAATCAGCCCCAGCATTTT.

This clonotype appeared once. A much larger clone lies a single base off, so this may be a read error. The chain employs TRBV11-2 and TRBJ1-5; D not certain. The CDR3 extends over 15 amino acids. CDR1 and CDR2 from the germline V gene are SGHAT and FQNNGV. With 5 bases removed from V and 4 bases from J, the gap between germline ends came to 15 bases. The CDR3: CASSKDGFGNQPQHF. CDR3 sequence (DNA): TGTGCCAGCAGCAAAGACGGTTTCGGAAATCAGCCCCAGCATTTT. The variable domain in full, completed from reference TRBV11-2 and TRBJ1-5, reads EAGVAQSPRYKIIEKRQSVAFWCNPISGHATLYWYQQILGQGPKLLIQFQNNGVVDDSQLPKDRFSAERLKGVDSTLKIQPAKLEDSAVYLCASSKDGFGNQPQHFGDGTRLSIL.

The CDR3 DNA reads TGTGCCAGTAGTATTGAGGAGGAAAAACTGTTTTTT. It is translated as CASSIEEEKLFF. V usage is TRBV19 and J usage is TRBJ1-4; D is uncertain. The V and J ends lost 3 bases and 8 bases respectively, with 7 bases between them. In germline, CDR1 is LNHDA, CDR2 SQIVND (reference sequence). CDR3 length: 12 residues.

This clonotype was observed at least ten times. The gene calls are TRBV7-9 and TRBJ2-1; the D is unclear. Trimming took 5 bases from V and 0 from J, leaving 11 bases between them. This CDR3 region has 15 residues. Germline V gene sequence: CDR1 SEHNR, CDR2 FQNEAQ (reference sequence). The CDR3 bases are TGTGCCAGCAGCCCCGCGGAGTACTCCTACAATGAGCAGTTCTTC. Translating gives CASSPAEYSYNEQFF.

The rearrangement uses TRBV6-6 and TRBJ2-7; possible D gene TRBD1, 6 bases. Looked up from germline, CDR1 is MNHNY and CDR2 is SVGAGI (reference sequence). V dropped 0 bases and J dropped 5 bases, with 20 bases sitting between them. The CDR3 length is 17 residues. CDR3 coding DNA: TGTGCCAGCAGTTACTCGAGCGGCGTTGGCAGGGGCCACGAGCAGTACTTC. Its translation: CASSYSSGVGRGHEQYF.

The rearrangement links TRBV19 to TRBJ2-2; maybe TRBD2 (6 bases). CDR3 length: 15 amino acids. With 6 bases removed from V and 1 base from J, the gap between germline ends came to 12 bases. Germline-derived CDR1 and CDR2 are LNHDA and SQIVND (reference sequence). DNA for the CDR3: TGTGCCAGTAGAGTCGGAGCGGGGAACACCGGGGAGCTGTTTTTT. Its translation is CASRVGAGNTGELFF.

The chain is built from TRBV12-3 or TRBV12-4 and TRBJ2-1, with 8 nucleotides matching TRBD2. The CDR3 has 14 residues. V was clipped by 6 bases and J by 7 bases; unmatched bases: 8. CDR3 DNA sequence: TGTGCCAGCAGGGCGGGACTAGAGGGAAATGAGCAGTTCTTC. Amino acid sequence: CASRAGLEGNEQFF.

This rearrangement joins TRBV28 to TRBJ1-2; no clear D gene. The CDR3 contains 14 residues. V was clipped by 2 bases and J by 7 bases, with 14 bases between them. The germline gives CDR1 MDHEN, CDR2 SYDVKM. The CDR3 loop reads CASSLISLRIGYTF. The CDR3 nucleotides read TGTGCCAGCAGTTTAATCAGCCTGCGCATTGGCTACACCTTC.

There are many counts of this clonotype. The V call is TRBV7-3, the J call TRBJ2-1; 8 bases line up with TRBD1. Per the germline V gene, CDR1 is SGHTA and CDR2 is FQGTGA. The CDR3 contains 14 residues. V was pared by 5 bases and J by 8 bases, with 8 bases of the junction left unmatched. The CDR3 region has the DNA TGTGCCAGCAGCACAGGACAGGGTTTGGATGAGCAGTTCTTC. Translating it yields CASSTGQGLDEQFF.

The V and J genes are TRBV12-3 or TRBV12-4 and TRBJ1-1; 7 positions match TRBD1. Trimming cost V 6 bases and J 4 bases; bases outside gene matches: 5. This CDR3 has 13 amino acids. CDR3 DNA: TGTGCCAGCAGGACAGGGTTAGGCACTGAAGCTTTCTTT. It encodes CASRTGLGTEAFF.

The chain employs TRBV19 and TRBJ1-1; TRBD1 aligns across 8 bases. J lost 2 bases, V lost 3 bases, and 5 bases had no gene match. Germline CDR1 reads LNHDA; CDR2 reads SQIVND (reference sequence). This CDR3 region has 15 residues. The CDR3 sequence: CASSIFGQGNTEAFF. CDR3 sequence (DNA): TGTGCCAGTAGTATTTTCGGACAGGGAAACACTGAAGCTTTCTTT.